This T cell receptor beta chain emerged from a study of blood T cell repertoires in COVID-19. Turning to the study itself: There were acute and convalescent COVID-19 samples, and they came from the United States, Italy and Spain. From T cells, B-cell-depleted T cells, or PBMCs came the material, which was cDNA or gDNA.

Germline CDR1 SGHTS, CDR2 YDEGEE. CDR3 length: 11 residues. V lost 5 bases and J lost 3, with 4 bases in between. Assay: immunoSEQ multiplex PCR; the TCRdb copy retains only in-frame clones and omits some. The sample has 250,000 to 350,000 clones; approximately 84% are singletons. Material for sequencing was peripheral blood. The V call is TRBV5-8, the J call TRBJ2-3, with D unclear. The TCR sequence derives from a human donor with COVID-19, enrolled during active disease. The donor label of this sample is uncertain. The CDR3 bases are TGTGCCAGCAGTCTGACAGATACGCAGTATTTT. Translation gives CASSLTDTQYF.